This TCR beta chain came from a study of tumor and adjacent non-tumor tissue in lung cancer. Findings and caveats of the study: Significantly higher TCR diversity was found in tumor than normal lung.

This sample's RNA came from whole unsorted tissue. More than 3 cm separated this lung sample from the edge of the tumor. Chemotherapy-naive patients with new lung cancer underwent thoracic surgery in China, August–late 2014. This clonotype was counted many times. Antigen unknown. The library came from three nested PCR rounds adapted from ARM-PCR protocols. TCRdb reanalysed the multiplex PCR reads using MiXCR and keeps one entry per CDR3 protein. The sample shows around 75,000 distinct CDR3 sequences, about two thirds of them seen only once. V gave up 2 bases and J gave up 0 bases; unmatched junction bases: 0. CDR3 length: 15 residues. Germline CDR1 and CDR2: WSHSY and SAAADI.

The sequenced sample consisted of distant non-tumor lung tissue. The chain carries TRBV10-2 and TRBJ1-4; 7 bases are a match to TRBD1. This sequence originates from a woman aged 50 to 60 with non-small cell lung cancer. The chain's CDR3 is CASSEQGATNEKLFF. CDR3 nucleotide sequence: TGCGCCAGCAGTGAGCAGGGGGCAACTAATGAAAAACTGTTTTTT.